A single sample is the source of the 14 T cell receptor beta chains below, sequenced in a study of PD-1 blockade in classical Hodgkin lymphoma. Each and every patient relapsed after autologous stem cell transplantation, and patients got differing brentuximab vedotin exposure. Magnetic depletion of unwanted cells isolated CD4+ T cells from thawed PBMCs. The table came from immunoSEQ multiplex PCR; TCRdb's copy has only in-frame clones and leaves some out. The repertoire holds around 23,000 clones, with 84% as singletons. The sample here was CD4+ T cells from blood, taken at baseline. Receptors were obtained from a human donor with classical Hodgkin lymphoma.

The CDR3 here is CASSEVAGGTDTQYF. The CDR3 nucleotides read TGTGCCAGCAGCGAGGTAGCGGGGGGCACAGATACGCAGTATTTT. The V and J genes are TRBV9 and TRBJ2-3; 9 nucleotides agree with TRBD2. Trimming at V came to 3 bases and at J to 1 base, leaving 3 bases not matched to a gene. Germline V gives CDR1 SGDLS, CDR2 YYNGEE. This CDR3 has 15 residues.

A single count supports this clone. CDR3 bases: TGTGCCAGCAGCCAACCGCAAGCTCGCACGGCTTTCTTT. This codes for CASSQPQARTAFF. This chain joins TRBV11-1 and TRBJ1-1; no definite D call. Deletions cut 5 bases from V and 11 bases from J, with 18 bases between. The CDR3 is 13 amino acids. The germline V gene has CDR1 SGHAT and CDR2 FQDESV (reference sequence).

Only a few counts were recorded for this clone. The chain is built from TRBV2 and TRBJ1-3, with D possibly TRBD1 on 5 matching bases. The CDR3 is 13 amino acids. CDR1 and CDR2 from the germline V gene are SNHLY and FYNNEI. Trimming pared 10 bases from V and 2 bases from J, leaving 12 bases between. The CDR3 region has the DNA TGTGCCACCGCGGGGGACCCTGGAAACACCATATATTTT. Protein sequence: CATAGDPGNTIYF.

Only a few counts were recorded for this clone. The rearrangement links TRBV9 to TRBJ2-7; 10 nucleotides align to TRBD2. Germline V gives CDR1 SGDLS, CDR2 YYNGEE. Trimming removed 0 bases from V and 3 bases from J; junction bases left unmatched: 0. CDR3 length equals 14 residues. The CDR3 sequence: CASSVGTSGYEQYF. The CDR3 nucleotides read TGTGCCAGCAGCGTAGGGACTAGCGGCTACGAGCAGTACTTC. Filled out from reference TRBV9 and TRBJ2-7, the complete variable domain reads DSGVTQTPKHLITATGQRVTLRCSPRSGDLSVYWYQQSLDQGLQFLIQYYNGEERAKGNILERFSAQQFPDLHSELNLSSLELGDSALYFCASSVGTSGYEQYFGPGTRLTVT.

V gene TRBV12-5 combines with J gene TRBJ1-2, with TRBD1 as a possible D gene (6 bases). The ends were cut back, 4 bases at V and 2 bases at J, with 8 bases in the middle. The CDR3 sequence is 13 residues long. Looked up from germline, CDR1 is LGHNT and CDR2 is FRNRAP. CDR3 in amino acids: CASGWGQNYGYTF. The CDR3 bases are TGTGCTAGTGGTTGGGGACAAAACTATGGCTACACCTTC.

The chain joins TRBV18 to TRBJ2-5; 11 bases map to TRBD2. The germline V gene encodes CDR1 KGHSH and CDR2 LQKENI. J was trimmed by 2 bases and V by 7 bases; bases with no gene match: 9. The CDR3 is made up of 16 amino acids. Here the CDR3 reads CASLPNLAGGQETQYF. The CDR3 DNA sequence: TGTGCCAGCTTACCCAACCTAGCGGGGGGACAAGAGACCCAGTACTTC.

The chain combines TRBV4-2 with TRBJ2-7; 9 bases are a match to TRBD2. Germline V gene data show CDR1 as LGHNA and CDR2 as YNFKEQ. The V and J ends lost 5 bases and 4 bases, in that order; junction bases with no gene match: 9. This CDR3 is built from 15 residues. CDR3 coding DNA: TGTGCCAGCAGCTTGGGTAGCGGGAGTCAATACGAGCAGTACTTC. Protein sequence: CASSLGSGSQYEQYF.

The CDR3 spells CASSYSKSGDYGYTF. The DNA for the CDR3 is TGTGCCAGCAGTTACTCGAAATCAGGGGATTATGGCTACACCTTC. J is TRBJ1-2 and V is TRBV6-5; D is possibly TRBD1 (6 bases). The CDR3 is 15 residues long. V lost 0 bases, J lost 5 bases, and 13 bases lay in between. Germline CDR1 reads MNHEY; CDR2 reads SVGAGI.

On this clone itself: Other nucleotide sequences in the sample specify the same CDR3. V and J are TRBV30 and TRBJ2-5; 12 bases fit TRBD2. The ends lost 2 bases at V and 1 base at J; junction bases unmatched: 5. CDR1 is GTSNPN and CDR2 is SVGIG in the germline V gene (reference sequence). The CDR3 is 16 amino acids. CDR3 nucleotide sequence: TGTGCCTGGAGTTTGGGACTAGCGGGCGGCCAAGAGACCCAGTACTTC. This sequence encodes CAWSLGLAGGQETQYF.

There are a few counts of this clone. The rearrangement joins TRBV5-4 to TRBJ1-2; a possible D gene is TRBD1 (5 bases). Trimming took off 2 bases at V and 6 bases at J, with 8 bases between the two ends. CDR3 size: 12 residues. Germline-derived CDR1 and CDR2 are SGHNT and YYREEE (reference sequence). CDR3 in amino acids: CASSLRGNGYTF. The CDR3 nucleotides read TGTGCCAGCAGCTTACGGGGGAATGGCTACACCTTC.

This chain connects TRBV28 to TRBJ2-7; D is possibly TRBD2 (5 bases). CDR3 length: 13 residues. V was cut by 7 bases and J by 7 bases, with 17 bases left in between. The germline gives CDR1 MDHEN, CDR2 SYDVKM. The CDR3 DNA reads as TGTGCCAGCAACATCCCCAACGGGAAAGAGCAGTACTTC. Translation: CASNIPNGKEQYF.

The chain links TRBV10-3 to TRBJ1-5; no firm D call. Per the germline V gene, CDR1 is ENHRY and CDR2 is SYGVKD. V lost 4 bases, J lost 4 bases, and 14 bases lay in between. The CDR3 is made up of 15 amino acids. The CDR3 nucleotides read TGTGCCATCAGTGGCGACCCCACTTCTAATCAGCCCCAGCATTTT. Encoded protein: CAISGDPTSNQPQHF.

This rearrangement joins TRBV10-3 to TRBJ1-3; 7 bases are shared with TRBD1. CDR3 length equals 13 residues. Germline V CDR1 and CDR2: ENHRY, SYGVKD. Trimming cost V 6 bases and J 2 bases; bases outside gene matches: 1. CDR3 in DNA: TGTGCCATCAGCGGACAGGCTGGAAACACCATATATTTT. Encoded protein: CAISGQAGNTIYF.

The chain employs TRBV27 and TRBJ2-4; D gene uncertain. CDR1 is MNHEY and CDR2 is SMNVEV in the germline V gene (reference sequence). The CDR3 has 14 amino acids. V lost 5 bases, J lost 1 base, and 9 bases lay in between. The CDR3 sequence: CASSAQEAKNIQYF. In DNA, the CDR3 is TGTGCCAGCAGTGCCCAGGAGGCCAAAAACATTCAGTACTTC.